Listed here are 18 T cell receptor beta chains from one sample, sequenced in a study of shared clonotypes between healthy human individuals (dated by TCRdb to 2020 to 2021). For the CD8 naive samples, CD45RO-negative cells were positively selected for CCR7, yielding a CD45RA+CCR7+ population from which TemRA cells were excluded. Libraries were prepared through the immunoSEQ multiplex PCR assay. TCRdb limited this immuneACCESS table to in-frame rearrangements with V and J called. A share of clones is missing; checked studies link under half to unresolved V genes, and the rest is unexplained. For this sample the table gives around 600,000 clones, of which approximately 96% were detected only once. The leading ten clones occupy 0.11% of the sample. Sequencing input: naive CD8+ T cells sorted from blood. The cell subset or site label of this sample denotes: CD45RA+CCR7+. These receptors originate from a woman aged 25 to 39 in good health.

V usage is TRBV4-1 and J usage is TRBJ2-5; the D gene is possibly TRBD1 (6 bases). Germline CDR1 reads MGHRA; CDR2 reads YSYEKL. Trimming shortened V by 2 bases and J by 11 bases, and 15 bases separated the two germline ends. The CDR3 length is 13 residues. The CDR3 nucleotides are TGCGCCAGCAGCCAACCGAAAGGGGGTGAGCAGTACTTC. The encoded protein is CASSQPKGGEQYF.

This rearrangement joins TRBV19 to TRBJ2-3; TRBD1 or TRBD2 may be the D gene (5 bases each). V was trimmed by 3 bases and J by 0 bases, leaving 10 bases between them. The CDR3 length is 15 residues. In germline, CDR1 is LNHDA, CDR2 SQIVND (reference sequence). CDR3 nucleotide sequence: TGTGCCAGTAGTATCCGGGACGGTAGCACAGATACGCAGTATTTT. Its translation is CASSIRDGSTDTQYF. The whole variable domain, filled in from reference TRBV19 and TRBJ2-3, reads DGGITQSPKYLFRKEGQNVTLSCEQNLNHDAMYWYRQDPGQGLRLIYYSQIVNDFQKGDIAEGYSVSREKKESFPLTVTSAQKNPTAFYLCASSIRDGSTDTQYFGPGTRLTVL.

Written as DNA, the CDR3 is TGCGCCAGCAGCTTTCTCTTAGGACTAGCGGGACCAAACACCGGGGAGCTGTTTTTT. This translates into CASSFLLGLAGPNTGELFF. The chain links TRBV5-1 to TRBJ2-2; 12 bases are a match to TRBD2. CDR3 length: 19 residues. Germline values: CDR1 SGHRS, CDR2 YFSETQ. Trimming at V came to 2 bases and at J to 2 bases, leaving 10 bases not matched to a gene.

V is TRBV5-4 and J is TRBJ2-7, with D perhaps TRBD2 (6 bases). This CDR3 comprises 12 residues. Germline V gives CDR1 SGHNT, CDR2 YYREEE (reference sequence). Trimming cost V 3 bases and J 5 bases, with 9 bases left between them. CDR3 region: CASSSLANEQYF. In nucleotides, the CDR3 is TGTGCCAGCAGCTCCCTAGCGAACGAGCAGTACTTC.

The rearrangement joins TRBV7-6 to TRBJ2-7; no definite D call. Between the trimmed V and J ends, which lost 3 bases and 1 base, there was a span of 7 bases. The germline CDR1 and CDR2 sequences are SGHVS and FNYEAQ. CDR3 length: 13 amino acids. This CDR3 reads CASSLQVSYEQYF. Here the CDR3 DNA reads TGTGCCAGCAGCTTGCAGGTTTCCTACGAGCAGTACTTC. Based on the CDR3 plus reference TRBV7-6 and TRBJ2-7, the full variable domain is GAGVSQSPRYKVTKRGQDVALRCDPISGHVSLYWYRQALGQGPEFLTYFNYEAQQDKSGLPNDRFSAERPEGSISTLTIQRTEQRDSAMYRCASSLQVSYEQYFGPGTRLTVT.

The chain is built from TRBV19 and TRBJ2-5; either TRBD1 or TRBD2 may supply D (6 bases each). The DNA end lines up better with TRBJ2-7; the J call may be wrong. CDR3 length: 15 amino acids. From germline, CDR1 is LNHDA and CDR2 SQIVND (reference sequence). In DNA, the CDR3 is TGTGCCAGTAGTGTCGCGGGACACAGCAACTACGAGCAGTACTTC. As protein: CASSVAGHSNYEQYF.

CDR3 region: CASSWDRANEQFF. In DNA form, the CDR3 reads TGTGCCAGCAGCTGGGACAGGGCCAATGAGCAGTTCTTC. The chain is built from TRBV7-9 and TRBJ2-1, with 9 bases matching TRBD1. Germline CDR1 is SEHNR and CDR2 is FQNEAQ (reference sequence). The junction had 1 base not matched to a gene; V was cut back by 4 bases and J by 6 bases. The CDR3 is 13 amino acids.

About this clone itself: Other DNA sequences in this sample translate to the same CDR3. The J gene is TRBJ2-7, the V gene TRBV19, with D tentatively TRBD1 (5 bases). The CDR3 loop spans 13 amino acids. Trimming stripped 3 bases from V and 1 base from J, with 7 bases between. The germline V gene encodes CDR1 LNHDA and CDR2 SQIVND (reference sequence). CDR3 bases: TGTGCCAGTAGTATTCAGGGATCCTACGAGCAGTACTTC. Protein sequence: CASSIQGSYEQYF.

The chain recombines TRBV6-5 with TRBJ2-2, with D possibly TRBD1 on 5 matching bases. Trimming took 2 bases from V and 1 from J, leaving 8 bases between them. The CDR3 is 15 amino acids. The germline gives CDR1 MNHEY, CDR2 SVGAGI. CDR3 loop: CASSYRQMNTGELFF. For the CDR3, the DNA is TGTGCCAGCAGTTACCGACAGATGAACACCGGGGAGCTGTTTTTT.

This clone was observed once. V usage is TRBV5-6 and J usage is TRBJ2-7, with 9 bases identical to TRBD1. Germline CDR1 and CDR2: SGHDT and YYEEEE. V was clipped by 4 bases and J by 2 bases; unmatched bases: 10. The CDR3 loop spans 16 amino acids. CDR3 amino acids: CASSPWTGVMAYEQYF. In DNA, the CDR3 is TGTGCCAGCAGCCCCTGGACAGGGGTCATGGCCTACGAGCAGTACTTC.

This clone appeared once. J is TRBJ2-7 and V is TRBV5-6; D gene uncertain. Germline loops: CDR1 SGHDT, CDR2 YYEEEE. The CDR3 has 14 residues. The germline V and J ends were trimmed by 0 bases and 4 bases, with 11 bases remaining between them. The CDR3 spells CASSLGAQFYEQYF. The CDR3 DNA reads as TGTGCCAGCAGCTTGGGGGCACAGTTTTACGAGCAGTACTTC.

The chain joins TRBV7-9 to TRBJ2-7; unclear D gene. V shed 2 bases and J shed 3 bases, with 17 bases lying between them. Germline V CDR1 and CDR2: SEHNR, FQNEAQ (reference sequence). The CDR3 has 16 amino acids. The CDR3 region is CASSLSAAGANYEQYF. For the CDR3, the DNA is TGTGCCAGCAGCTTAAGTGCGGCAGGCGCCAACTACGAGCAGTACTTC. Full variable domain (missing parts from reference TRBV7-9 and TRBJ2-7): DTGVSQNPRHKITKRGQNVTFRCDPISEHNRLYWYRQTLGQGPEFLTYFQNEAQLEKSRLLSDRFSAERPKGSFSTLEIQRTEQGDSAMYLCASSLSAAGANYEQYFGPGTRLTVT.

The rearrangement uses TRBV27 and TRBJ2-7, with a tentative D call TRBD2 (6 bases). Germline assignment: CDR1 MNHEY and CDR2 SMNVEV (reference sequence). With 9 bases removed from V and 0 bases from J, the gap between germline ends came to 9 bases. The CDR3 length is 12 residues. The CDR3 nucleotides read TGTGCCAGTAGCGGCCCCTCCTACGAGCAGTACTTC. Translated: CASSGPSYEQYF.

The J gene is TRBJ1-5, the V gene TRBV28; D ambiguous. Trimming left V 4 bases short and J 0 bases short, with 10 bases between. The germline gives CDR1 MDHEN, CDR2 SYDVKM. The CDR3 runs to 15 residues. CDR3 sequence (DNA): TGTGCCAGCAGTTCCGCCCCTAATAGCAATCAGCCCCAGCATTTT. Translation gives CASSSAPNSNQPQHF.

V gene TRBV29-1 combines with J gene TRBJ2-7, with 8 nucleotides matching TRBD1. The CDR3 loop spans 12 amino acids. Unmatched junction bases numbered 5, after V lost 4 bases and J lost 6 bases. Looked up from germline, CDR1 is SQVTM and CDR2 is ANQGSEA. In DNA, the CDR3 is TGCAGCGTTGTCAGGGGGCCAGGCGAGCAGTACTTC. The encoded protein is CSVVRGPGEQYF.

The rearrangement joins TRBV27 to TRBJ1-5; TRBD1 is a possible D gene (5 bases). Per the germline V gene, CDR1 is MNHEY and CDR2 is SMNVEV (reference sequence). Trimming shortened V by 4 bases and J by 3 bases, and 7 bases separated the two germline ends. This CDR3 comprises 13 residues. CDR3 sequence (DNA): TGTGCCAGCAGTTGGGGGTTCAATCAGCCCCAGCATTTT. It translates to CASSWGFNQPQHF.

This chain uses TRBV28 with TRBJ1-4, with D hard to call. Germline lookup yields CDR1 MDHEN and CDR2 SYDVKM. The CDR3 is 16 residues long. The V and J ends lost 6 bases and 5 bases respectively, with 19 bases between them. The CDR3 here is CASSSAIGIQNEKLFF. The CDR3, as DNA: TGTGCCAGCAGCTCCGCTATAGGGATTCAGAATGAAAAACTGTTTTTT. The full variable domain, with the rest looked up from reference TRBV28 and TRBJ1-4, is DVKVTQSSRYLVKRTGEKVFLECVQDMDHENMFWYRQDPGLGLRLIYFSYDVKMKEKGDIPEGYSVSREKKERFSLILESASTNQTSMYLCASSSAIGIQNEKLFFGSGTQLSVL.

CDR3 in DNA: TGTGCCAGCAGCTCCGGGACTAGCGGGAGCTGGATGAAGTTCTTC. Amino acids: CASSSGTSGSWMKFF. This chain joins TRBV7-2 and TRBJ2-1, with TRBD2 matching 14 bases. Germline V gene data show CDR1 as SGHTA and CDR2 as FQGNSA. This CDR3 has 15 residues. V lost 4 bases, J lost 14 bases, and 10 bases stayed unmatched.